These 5 T cell receptor beta chains came from one sample sequenced in a study of CD8 T cells in ankylosing spondylitis. TCRdb itself ran the 5' RACE reads through MiXCR, one entry per CDR3 protein. This sample has over 75,000 distinct CDR3 sequences, with roughly 9.6% found just once. Sequencing was carried out using blood, either unsorted or a sorted T cell fraction (not recorded which). These receptors were obtained from a male donor with ankylosing spondylitis or in good health (not recorded which).

This clonotype was seen many times. CDR3 protein: CSASPRLAGGRADTQYF. CDR3 in DNA: TGCAGTGCTAGTCCTCGACTAGCGGGGGGGCGCGCAGATACGCAGTATTTT. The rearrangement links TRBV20-1 to TRBJ2-3; 14 nucleotides agree with TRBD2. CDR1 and CDR2 from the germline V gene are DFQATT and SNEGSKA (reference sequence). The V gene end was trimmed by 3 bases and the J gene end by 4 bases; junction bases not matched to a gene: 9. This CDR3 has 17 residues.

This clonotype showed up many times. CDR3 in amino acids: CASRTGQYSNQPQHF. Written as DNA, the CDR3 is TGTGCCAGCAGGACGGGACAGTATAGCAATCAGCCCCAGCATTTT. The chain recombines TRBV6-1 with TRBJ1-5, with 7 bases aligning to TRBD1. This CDR3 has 15 amino acids. Germline V gene sequence: CDR1 MNHNS, CDR2 SASEGT. V was clipped by 6 bases and J by 0 bases; unmatched bases: 5.

This chain's CDR3 is CASSLVVAGGTDTQYF. The CDR3, as DNA: TGTGCCAGCAGCTTAGTGGTAGCGGGAGGCACAGATACGCAGTATTTT. The V call is TRBV7-2, the J call TRBJ2-3; 9 bases agree with TRBD2. V shed 1 base and J 1 base; nucleotides not matched to a gene: 3. CDR3 size: 16 residues. Per germline, CDR1 SGHTA and CDR2 FQGNSA. The complete variable domain, with remaining parts taken from reference TRBV7-2 and TRBJ2-3, reads GAGVSQSPSNKVTEKGKDVELRCDPISGHTALYWYRQSLGQGLEFLIYFQGNSAPDKSGLPSDRFSAERTGGSVSTLTIQRTQQEDSAVYLCASSLVVAGGTDTQYFGPGTRLTVL.

This clonotype has a count of ten or more. The chain couples TRBV20-1 to TRBJ2-5; no definite D call. Germline V lookup: CDR1 DFQATT, CDR2 SNEGSKA (reference sequence). CDR3 size: 12 residues. Between the trimmed V and J ends, which lost 6 bases and 5 bases, there was a span of 13 bases. In nucleotides, the CDR3 is TGCAGTGCACGACTGGGTGGGGAGACCCAGTACTTC. It is translated as CSARLGGETQYF.

This chain links TRBV5-4 with TRBJ2-5; 10 positions agree with TRBD2. The CDR3 spans 16 residues. The germline gives CDR1 SGHNT, CDR2 YYREEE (reference sequence). The V segment lost 1 base and the J segment 1 base; nucleotides outside the gene matches: 4. CDR3 region: CASSLSSGSIQETQYF. The CDR3 bases are TGTGCCAGCAGCTTGTCTAGCGGGAGTATCCAAGAGACCCAGTACTTC.